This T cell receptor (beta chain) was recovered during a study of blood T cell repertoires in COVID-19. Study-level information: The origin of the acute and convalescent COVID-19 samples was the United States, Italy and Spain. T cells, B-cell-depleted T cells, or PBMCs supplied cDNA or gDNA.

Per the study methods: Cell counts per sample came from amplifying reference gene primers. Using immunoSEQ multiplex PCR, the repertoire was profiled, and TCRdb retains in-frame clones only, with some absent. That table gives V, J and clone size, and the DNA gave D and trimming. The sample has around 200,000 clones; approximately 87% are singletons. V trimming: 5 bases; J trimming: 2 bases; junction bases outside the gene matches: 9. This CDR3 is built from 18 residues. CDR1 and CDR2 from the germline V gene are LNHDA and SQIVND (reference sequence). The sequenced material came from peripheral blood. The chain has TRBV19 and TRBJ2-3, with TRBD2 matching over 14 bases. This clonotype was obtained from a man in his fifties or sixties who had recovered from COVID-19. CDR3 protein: CASSPGLAGGRYTDTQYF. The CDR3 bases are TGTGCCAGTAGTCCCGGACTAGCGGGAGGCCGGTACACAGATACGCAGTATTTT.